This T cell receptor beta chain originates from a study of PD-L1 blockade in urothelial cancer. As to time point: pretreatment peripheral blood. Measured with immunoSEQ multiplex PCR; TCRdb has only the in-frame clones, and not every one. The table has about 76,000 clones, 85% to 90% seen once. V lost 3 bases, J lost 0 bases, and 9 bases lay in between. The germline V gene has CDR1 MGHDK and CDR2 SYGVNS. CDR3 length equals 15 residues. The rearrangement joins TRBV25-1 to TRBJ1-5; TRBD1 might be the D (6 bases). This TCR came from a man between 65 and 85 years old with urothelial cancer. Sequenced here: PBMCs, sampled around atezolizumab (anti-PD-L1) treatment. CDR3 nucleotides: TGTGCCAGCAGTGACGCGGACAGTAGCAATCAGCCCCAGCATTTT. Translating it yields CASSDADSSNQPQHF.